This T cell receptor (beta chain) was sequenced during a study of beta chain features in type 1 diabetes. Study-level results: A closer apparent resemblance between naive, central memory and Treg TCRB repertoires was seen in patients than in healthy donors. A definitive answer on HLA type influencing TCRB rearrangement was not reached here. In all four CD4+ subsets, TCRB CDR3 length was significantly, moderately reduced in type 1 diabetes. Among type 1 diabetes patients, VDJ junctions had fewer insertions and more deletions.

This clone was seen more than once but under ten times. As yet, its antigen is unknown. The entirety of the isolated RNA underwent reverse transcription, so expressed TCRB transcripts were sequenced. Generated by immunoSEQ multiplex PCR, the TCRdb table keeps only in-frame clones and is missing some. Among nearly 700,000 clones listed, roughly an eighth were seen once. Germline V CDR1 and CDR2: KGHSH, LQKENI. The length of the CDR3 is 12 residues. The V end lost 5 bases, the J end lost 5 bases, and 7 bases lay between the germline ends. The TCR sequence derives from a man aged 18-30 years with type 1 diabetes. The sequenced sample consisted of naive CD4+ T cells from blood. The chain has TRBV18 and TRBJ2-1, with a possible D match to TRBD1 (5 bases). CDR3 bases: TGTGCCAGCTCATCAGGGAACAATGAGCAGTTCTTC. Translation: CASSSGNNEQFF. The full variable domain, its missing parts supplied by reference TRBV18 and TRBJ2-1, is NAGVMQNPRHLVRRRGQEARLRCSPMKGHSHVYWYRQLPEEGLKFMVYLQKENIIDESGMPKERFSAEFPKEGPSILRIQQVVRGDSAAYFCASSSGNNEQFFGPGTRLTVL.